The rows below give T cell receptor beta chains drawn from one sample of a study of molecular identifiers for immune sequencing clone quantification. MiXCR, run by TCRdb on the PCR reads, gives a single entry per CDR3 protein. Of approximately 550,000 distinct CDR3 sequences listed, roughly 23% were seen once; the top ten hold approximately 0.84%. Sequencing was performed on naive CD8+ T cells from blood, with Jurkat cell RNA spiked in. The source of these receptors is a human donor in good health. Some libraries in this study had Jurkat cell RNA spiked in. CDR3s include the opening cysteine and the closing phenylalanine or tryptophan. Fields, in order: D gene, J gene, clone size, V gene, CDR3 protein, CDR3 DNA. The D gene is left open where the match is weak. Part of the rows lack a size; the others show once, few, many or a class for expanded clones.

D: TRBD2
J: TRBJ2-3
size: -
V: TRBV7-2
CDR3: CASSLAVSGDTDTQYF
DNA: TGTGCCAGCAGCTTAGCAGTTAGCGGGGACACAGATACGCAGTATTTT

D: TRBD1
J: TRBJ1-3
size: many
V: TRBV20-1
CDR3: CSASDRSSGNTIYF
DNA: TGCAGTGCTTCGGACAGGAGCTCTGGAAACACCATATATTTT

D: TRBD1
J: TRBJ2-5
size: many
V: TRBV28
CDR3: CASSLVSLQGALETQYF
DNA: TGTGCCAGCAGTCTTGTATCGTTGCAGGGGGCTTTAGAGACCCAGTACTTC

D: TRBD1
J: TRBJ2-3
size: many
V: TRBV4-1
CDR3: CASSQAGTGLADTQYF
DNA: TGCGCCAGCAGCCAGGCCGGGACAGGGTTAGCAGATACGCAGTATTTT

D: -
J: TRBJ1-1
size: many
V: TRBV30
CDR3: CAWSLQGNTEAFF
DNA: TGTGCCTGGAGCCTACAGGGGAACACTGAAGCTTTCTTT

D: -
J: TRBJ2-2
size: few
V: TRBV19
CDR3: CASSILLANTGELFF
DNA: TGTGCCAGTAGTATTCTGCTAGCGAACACCGGGGAGCTGTTTTTT

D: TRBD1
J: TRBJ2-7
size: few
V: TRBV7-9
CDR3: CASSSVQGEAYEQYF
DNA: TGTGCCAGCAGCTCAGTACAGGGGGAGGCCTACGAGCAGTACTTC

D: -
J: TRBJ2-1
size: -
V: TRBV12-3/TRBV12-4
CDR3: CASSSGDTYNEQFF
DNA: TGTGCCAGCAGTTCTGGGGACACCTACAATGAGCAGTTCTTC

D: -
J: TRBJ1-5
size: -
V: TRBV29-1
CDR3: CSGWVSGQPQHF
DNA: TGCAGCGGTTGGGTTTCCGGTCAGCCCCAGCATTTT

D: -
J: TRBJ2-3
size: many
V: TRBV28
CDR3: CASSLWRATDTQYF
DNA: TGTGCCAGCAGCCTCTGGCGAGCCACAGATACGCAGTATTTT

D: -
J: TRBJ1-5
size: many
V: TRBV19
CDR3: CASGANQPQHF
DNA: TGTGCCAGCGGGGCGAATCAGCCCCAGCATTTT

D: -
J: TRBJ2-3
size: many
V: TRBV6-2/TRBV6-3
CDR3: CASGELDTQYF
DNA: TGTGCCAGCGGGGAGTTAGATACGCAGTATTTT

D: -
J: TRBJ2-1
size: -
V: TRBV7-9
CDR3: CASSSHSSYNEQFF
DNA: TGTGCCAGCAGTTCGCACAGCTCCTACAATGAGCAGTTCTTC

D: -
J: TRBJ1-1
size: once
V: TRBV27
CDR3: CASSAFASQGSEAFF
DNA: TGTGCCAGCAGCGCCTTCGCCTCCCAGGGATCTGAAGCTTTCTTT

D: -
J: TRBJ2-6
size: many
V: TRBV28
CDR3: CASSLWTELSSGANVLTF
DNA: TGTGCCAGCAGTTTATGGACAGAGCTGAGCTCTGGGGCCAACGTCCTGACTTTC

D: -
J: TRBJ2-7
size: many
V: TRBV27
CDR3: CATSRGAHEQYF
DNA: TGTGCCACCTCTCGAGGGGCCCACGAGCAGTACTTC

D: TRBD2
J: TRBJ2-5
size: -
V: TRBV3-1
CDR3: CASSQLTSEQETQYF
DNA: TGTGCCAGCAGCCAGCTGACTAGCGAACAAGAGACCCAGTACTTC

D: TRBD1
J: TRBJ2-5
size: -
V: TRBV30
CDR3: CAWSVGQGRVSQYF
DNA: TGTGCCTGGAGTGTCGGACAGGGGAGGGTGAGCCAGTACTTC

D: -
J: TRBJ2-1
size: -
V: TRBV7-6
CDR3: CASSLAGQGHEQFF
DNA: TGTGCCAGCAGCTTAGCCGGGCAGGGGCATGAGCAGTTCTTC

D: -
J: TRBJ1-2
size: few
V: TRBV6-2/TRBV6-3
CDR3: CASGTPAPYGYTF
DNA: TGTGCCAGTGGGACGCCCGCCCCTTATGGCTACACCTTC

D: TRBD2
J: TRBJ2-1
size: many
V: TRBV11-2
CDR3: CASSSLANSYNEQFF
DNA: TGTGCCAGCAGCTCACTAGCGAACTCCTACAATGAGCAGTTCTTC

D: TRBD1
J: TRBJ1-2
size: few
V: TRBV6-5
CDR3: CASSPQGAAAYGYTF
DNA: TGTGCCAGCAGTCCACAGGGGGCAGCCGCCTATGGCTACACCTTC

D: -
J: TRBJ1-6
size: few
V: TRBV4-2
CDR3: CASSQEVLGRAYNSPLHF
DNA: TGTGCCAGCAGCCAAGAAGTCTTGGGCAGGGCCTATAATTCACCCCTCCACTTT

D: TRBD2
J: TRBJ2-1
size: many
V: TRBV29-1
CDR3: CSVPLAASYNEQFF
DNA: TGCAGCGTGCCGCTAGCGGCATCCTACAATGAGCAGTTCTTC

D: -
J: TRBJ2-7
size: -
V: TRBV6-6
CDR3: CASSYLSDEQYF
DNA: TGTGCCAGCAGTTACTTGAGTGACGAGCAGTACTTC

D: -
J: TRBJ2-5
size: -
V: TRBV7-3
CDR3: CASSPGTFEETQYF
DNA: TGTGCCAGCAGCCCCGGGACATTTGAAGAGACCCAGTACTTC

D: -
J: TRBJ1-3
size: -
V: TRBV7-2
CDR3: CASSLWADPPGNTIYF
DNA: TGTGCCAGCAGCTTATGGGCCGACCCGCCTGGAAACACCATATATTTT

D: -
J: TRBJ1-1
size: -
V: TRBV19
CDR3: CASSIDLVGAGTEAFF
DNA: TGTGCCAGTAGTATAGATCTAGTAGGGGCCGGTACTGAAGCTTTCTTT

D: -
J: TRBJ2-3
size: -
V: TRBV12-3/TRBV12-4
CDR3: CAGVEDRLGTQYF
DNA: TGTGCCGGCGTAGAGGACCGCCTGGGTACGCAGTATTTT

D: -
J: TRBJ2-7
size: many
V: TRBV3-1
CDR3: CASSQEGPKGSYEQYF
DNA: TGTGCCAGCAGCCAAGAAGGGCCGAAGGGCTCCTACGAGCAGTACTTC

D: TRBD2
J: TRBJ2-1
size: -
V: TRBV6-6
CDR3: CASSLRGGPDKYNEQFF
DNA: TGTGCCAGCAGCCTACGGGGGGGTCCGGACAAATACAATGAGCAGTTCTTC

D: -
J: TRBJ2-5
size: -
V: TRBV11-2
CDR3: CASSLWPATLEGTQYF
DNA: TGTGCCAGCAGCTTATGGCCAGCGACCCTTGAAGGGACCCAGTACTTC

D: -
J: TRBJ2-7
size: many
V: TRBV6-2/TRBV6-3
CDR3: CATGGHEQYF
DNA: TGTGCCACCGGGGGGCACGAGCAGTACTTC

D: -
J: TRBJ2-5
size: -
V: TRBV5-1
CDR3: CASSLVLSGQGHPQETQYF
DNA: TGCGCCAGCAGCTTGGTGCTTAGTGGACAAGGGCACCCGCAAGAGACCCAGTACTTC

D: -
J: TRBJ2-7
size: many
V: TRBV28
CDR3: CASSVSGYEQYF
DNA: TGTGCCAGCAGTGTTTCGGGCTACGAGCAGTACTTC

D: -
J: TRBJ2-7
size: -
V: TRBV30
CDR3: CAWSVIGHYEQYF
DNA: TGTGCCTGGAGTGTCATTGGCCATTACGAGCAGTACTTC

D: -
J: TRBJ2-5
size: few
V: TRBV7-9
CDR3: CASSLGQGRGETQYF
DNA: TGTGCCAGCAGCTTAGGGCAGGGAAGGGGAGAGACCCAGTACTTC

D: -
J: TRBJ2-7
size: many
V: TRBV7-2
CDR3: CASTRGTDHYEQYF
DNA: TGTGCCAGCACCCGGGGCACCGACCACTACGAGCAGTACTTC

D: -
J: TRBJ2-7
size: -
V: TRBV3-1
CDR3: CASSPSLGSYEQYF
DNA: TGTGCCAGCAGCCCTTCGTTGGGGTCCTACGAGCAGTACTTC